The clone carrying this T cell receptor (beta chain) was seen repeatedly, ten times or more. Authors of the study amplified TCR beta CDR3 regions from RNA transcripts. First-round RT-PCR targeting the TCR CDR3 was performed with the HTBI primer set. MiXCR was run by TCRdb on the multiplex PCR reads, yielding one entry per CDR3 protein. This table has 300,000 to 450,000 distinct CDR3 sequences, about 14% appearing once. The data derive from a study of T cells in Graves' hyperthyroidism and ophthalmopathy. Trimming cost V 1 base and J 8 bases, with 18 bases left between them. The CDR3 is 16 amino acids. Germline assignment: CDR1 SGHDN and CDR2 FVKESK.

This TCR was sampled from a young woman with Graves' ophthalmopathy. The sequencing input was blood. The rearrangement uses TRBV14 and TRBJ2-1, with unresolved D. CDR3 nucleotide sequence: TGTGCCAGCAGCCAAGCATTCACCGCCATTCTCGATGAGCAGTTCTTC. Its translation: CASSQAFTAILDEQFF.